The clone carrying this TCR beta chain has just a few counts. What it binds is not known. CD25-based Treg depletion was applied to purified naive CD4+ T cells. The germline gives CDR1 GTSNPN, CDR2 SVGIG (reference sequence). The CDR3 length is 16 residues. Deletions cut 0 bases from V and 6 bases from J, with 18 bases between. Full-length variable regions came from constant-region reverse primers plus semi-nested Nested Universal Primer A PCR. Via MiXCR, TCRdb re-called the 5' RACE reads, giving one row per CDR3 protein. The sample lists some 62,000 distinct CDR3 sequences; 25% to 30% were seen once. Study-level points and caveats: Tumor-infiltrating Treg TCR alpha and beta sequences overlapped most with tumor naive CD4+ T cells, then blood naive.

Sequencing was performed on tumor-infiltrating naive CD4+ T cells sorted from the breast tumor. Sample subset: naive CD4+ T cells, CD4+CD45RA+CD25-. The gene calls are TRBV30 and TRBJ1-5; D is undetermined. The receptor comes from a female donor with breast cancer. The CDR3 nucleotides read TGTGCCTGGAGTGTCTCATGGGATTGGATGGGTCAGCCCCAGCATTTT. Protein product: CAWSVSWDWMGQPQHF.